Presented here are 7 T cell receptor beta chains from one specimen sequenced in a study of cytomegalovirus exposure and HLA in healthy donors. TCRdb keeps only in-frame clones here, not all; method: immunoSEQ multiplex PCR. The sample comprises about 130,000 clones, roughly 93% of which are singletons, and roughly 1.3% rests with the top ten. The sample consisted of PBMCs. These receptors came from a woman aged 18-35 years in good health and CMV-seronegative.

Here the CDR3 DNA reads TGTGCCAGCAGCCCGATCGGGGGAGACAAAAACATTCAGTACTTC. The encoded protein is CASSPIGGDKNIQYF. This chain links TRBV7-9 with TRBJ2-4, with a tentative D call TRBD2 (6 bases). Germline V gene sequence: CDR1 SEHNR, CDR2 FQNEAQ (reference sequence). Trimming removed 5 bases at V and 3 bases at J, with 14 bases between. The CDR3 length is 15 residues.

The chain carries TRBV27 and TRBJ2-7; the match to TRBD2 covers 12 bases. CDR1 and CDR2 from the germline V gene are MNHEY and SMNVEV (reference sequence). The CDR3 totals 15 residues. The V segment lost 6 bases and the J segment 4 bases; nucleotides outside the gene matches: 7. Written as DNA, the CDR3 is TGTGCCAGCAGCCGACTAGCGGGAGCGAATTACGAGCAGTACTTC. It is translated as CASSRLAGANYEQYF.

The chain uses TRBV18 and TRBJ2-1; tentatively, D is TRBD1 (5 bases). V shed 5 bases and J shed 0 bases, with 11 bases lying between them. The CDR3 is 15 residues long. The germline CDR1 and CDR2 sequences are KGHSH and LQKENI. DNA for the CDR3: TGTGCCAGCTCAACCCCTAGGGGCTCCTACAATGAGCAGTTCTTC. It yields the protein CASSTPRGSYNEQFF.

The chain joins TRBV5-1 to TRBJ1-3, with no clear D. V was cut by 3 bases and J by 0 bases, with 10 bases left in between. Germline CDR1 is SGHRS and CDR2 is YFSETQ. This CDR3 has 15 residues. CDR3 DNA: TGCGCCAGCAGCTGGACTGGTGGCTCTGGAAACACCATATATTTT. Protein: CASSWTGGSGNTIYF.

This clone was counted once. The CDR3 loop reads CASSPTGEIGYTF. The CDR3 coding sequence is TGCGCCAGCAGCCCGACAGGGGAAATCGGCTACACCTTC. The genes are TRBV5-1 and TRBJ1-2, with 8 nucleotides matching TRBD1. Germline CDR1 reads SGHRS; CDR2 reads YFSETQ. Trimming at V came to 4 bases and at J to 8 bases, leaving 7 bases not matched to a gene. The CDR3 totals 13 residues.

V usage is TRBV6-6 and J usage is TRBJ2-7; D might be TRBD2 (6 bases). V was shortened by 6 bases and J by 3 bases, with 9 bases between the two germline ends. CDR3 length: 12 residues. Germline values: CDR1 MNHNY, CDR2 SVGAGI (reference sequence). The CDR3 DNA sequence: TGTGCCAGCAGCCCGGGACTCTACGAGCAGTACTTC. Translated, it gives CASSPGLYEQYF.

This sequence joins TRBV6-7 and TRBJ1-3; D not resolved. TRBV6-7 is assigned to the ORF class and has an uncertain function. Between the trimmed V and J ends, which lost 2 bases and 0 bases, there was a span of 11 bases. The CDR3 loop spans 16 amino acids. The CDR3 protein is CASSYRPVSSGNTIYF. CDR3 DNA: TGTGCCAGCAGTTACCGTCCAGTAAGCTCTGGAAACACCATATATTTT.